This T cell receptor beta chain stems from a study of response to subunit inactivated influenza vaccine. TCRdb reprocessed the RT-PCR reads via MiXCR and lists one record per CDR3 protein. Of 400,000 to 550,000 distinct CDR3 sequences listed, about 25% are singletons. Trimming took off 3 bases at V and 11 bases at J, with 14 bases between the two ends. Germline V lookup: CDR1 LGHDT, CDR2 YNNKEL (reference sequence). This CDR3 has 14 amino acids. Overall study findings and caveats: Authors suggested each seasonal influenza vaccination recruits few new T cells.

Concerning this clonotype itself: Its antigen is currently unknown.

The rearrangement uses TRBV3-1 and TRBJ1-6; the D gene is possibly TRBD1 (6 bases). Sequenced material: CD4+ T cells sorted from PBMCs, taken 5 days after vaccination. The clonotype was recovered from a man aged 50 to 60 who received an inactivated influenza vaccine. This chain's CDR3 is CASSQEDRLAPLHF. CDR3 DNA sequence: TGTGCCAGCAGCCAGGAAGACAGGTTAGCACCCCTCCACTTT.